A single sample gave rise to the 30 T cell receptor beta chains below, sequenced in a study of blood T cell repertoires in COVID-19. Libraries were prepared by immunoSEQ multiplex PCR; TCRdb keeps only in-frame clonotypes and omits some of them. The sample carries 150,000 to 200,000 clones, 70% to 85% recorded once. The sequenced sample was PBMCs or T cells enriched from blood (not recorded which). Receptors originate from a woman between 50 and 59 years old who had recovered from COVID-19.

J is TRBJ1-1 and V is TRBV18; D remains unclear. Trimming removed 5 bases at V and 2 bases at J, with 6 bases between. The germline V gene has CDR1 KGHSH and CDR2 LQKENI. This CDR3 comprises 12 residues. CDR3 coding DNA: TGTGCCAGCTCATCGGTCAACACTGAAGCTTTCTTT. It encodes CASSSVNTEAFF.

The CDR3 sequence: CASSLDRARRPLADTDTQYF. The CDR3 DNA sequence: TGTGCCAGCAGCCTGGACAGGGCGAGGAGGCCTCTAGCGGACACAGATACGCAGTATTTT. This chain joins TRBV7-7 and TRBJ2-3, with D possibly being TRBD1 (8 bases). The germline V and J ends were trimmed by 5 bases and 2 bases, with 29 bases remaining between them. Germline CDR1 and CDR2: SSHAT and FNYEAQ (reference sequence). This CDR3 has 20 residues.

The genes are TRBV5-4 and TRBJ2-3, with TRBD2 identical over 8 bases. The CDR3 runs to 16 residues. Trimming removed 0 bases from V and 4 bases from J; junction bases left unmatched: 7. Germline V gene lookup returns CDR1 SGHNT and CDR2 YYREEE (reference sequence). The CDR3 sequence: CASSLVLAGLSDTQYF. CDR3 sequence (DNA): TGTGCCAGCAGCTTGGTGCTAGCGGGCCTCTCAGATACGCAGTATTTT.

V usage is TRBV7-2 and J usage is TRBJ1-1; no definite D call. V shed 3 bases and J shed 0 bases, with 8 bases lying between them. The CDR3 has 14 amino acids. Germline CDR1 is SGHTA and CDR2 is FQGNSA. The CDR3: CASSFSGVNTEAFF. The DNA for the CDR3 is TGTGCCAGCAGCTTTAGCGGGGTGAACACTGAAGCTTTCTTT.

The count of this clone is one. This sequence joins TRBV27 and TRBJ1-4, with 8 bases aligning to TRBD1. Germline trimming cut 6 bases from V and 6 bases from J; bases unmatched to any gene: 12. Looked up from germline, CDR1 is MNHEY and CDR2 is SMNVEV (reference sequence). This CDR3 region has 16 residues. As DNA, the CDR3 is TGTGCCAGCAGGACCCTCCAGGGGGCGGGGGATGAAAAACTGTTTTTT. Protein product: CASRTLQGAGDEKLFF. Full variable domain (rest looked up from reference TRBV27 and TRBJ1-4): EAQVTQNPRYLITVTGKKLTVTCSQNMNHEYMSWYRQDPGLGLRQIYYSMNVEVTDKGDVPEGYKVSRKEKRNFPLILESPSPNQTSLYFCASRTLQGAGDEKLFFGSGTQLSVL.

The genes are TRBV28 and TRBJ2-7, with 8 positions matching TRBD1. The germline V gene encodes CDR1 MDHEN and CDR2 SYDVKM. The CDR3 totals 15 residues. The J segment lost 2 bases and the V segment lost 3 bases, leaving 6 bases of the junction unmatched. The CDR3 DNA sequence: TGTGCCAGCAGTTTTGAACAGGGGGTCGCCTACGAGCAGTACTTC. Encoded protein: CASSFEQGVAYEQYF.

The chain combines TRBV2 with TRBJ2-3; a weak D match, TRBD2 (6 bases). The CDR3 runs to 16 residues. Trimming took 4 bases from V and 4 from J, leaving 18 bases between them. CDR1 is SNHLY and CDR2 is FYNNEI in the germline V gene. CDR3 sequence reads: CASSAFGGRVADTQYF. The CDR3 DNA is TGTGCCAGCAGTGCCTTTGGGGGGAGAGTCGCAGATACGCAGTATTTT.

The chain uses TRBV15 and TRBJ2-4; 13 nucleotides align to TRBD2. Germline V gives CDR1 LNHNV, CDR2 YYDKDF (reference sequence). J was trimmed by 11 bases and V by 4 bases; bases with no gene match: 5. The CDR3 has 14 residues. The chain's CDR3 is CATSTGTSGTLQYF. The CDR3 region has the DNA TGTGCCACCAGCACAGGGACTAGCGGGACCCTTCAGTACTTC.

The chain has TRBV7-9 and TRBJ1-4, with 7 nucleotides matching TRBD1. The germline gives CDR1 SEHNR, CDR2 FQNEAQ (reference sequence). The CDR3 is made up of 15 amino acids. V shed 5 bases, J shed 5 bases, and the junction held 8 bases outside the gene matches. CDR3 sequence reads: CASSPQETGNEKLFF. DNA for the CDR3: TGTGCCAGCAGCCCCCAGGAGACAGGGAATGAAAAACTGTTTTTT.

This clone was seen more than once but under ten times. The chain combines TRBV5-1 with TRBJ2-7; possible D gene TRBD1, 5 bases. Germline CDR1 reads SGHRS; CDR2 reads YFSETQ. This CDR3 spans 16 amino acids. V lost 3 bases, J lost 1 base, and 17 bases lay in between. The DNA for the CDR3 is TGCGCCAGCAGCTACCAGGACAAGCTCCCATCCTACGAGCAGTACTTC. Its protein product is CASSYQDKLPSYEQYF.

The chain is built from TRBV18 and TRBJ2-1; weak D call: TRBD2 (6 bases). Per germline, CDR1 KGHSH and CDR2 LQKENI. This CDR3 contains 16 residues. Trimming shortened V by 3 bases and J by 6 bases, and 18 bases separated the two germline ends. CDR3 sequence (DNA): TGTGCCAGCTCACCTAACCAGGGACTGGAGGGCAATGAGCAGTTCTTC. Protein sequence: CASSPNQGLEGNEQFF.

The chain has TRBV10-3 and TRBJ1-4; D gene unclear. CDR1 is ENHRY, CDR2 SYGVKD, per germline. The CDR3 has 14 amino acids. The V and J ends lost 3 bases and 4 bases respectively, with 9 bases between them. In DNA form, the CDR3 reads TGTGCCATCAGTGAAAGAGGGATTAATGAAAAACTGTTTTTT. Amino acids: CAISERGINEKLFF.

The chain has TRBV28 and TRBJ1-5; 10 bases match TRBD1. This CDR3 contains 15 residues. V lost 6 bases, J lost 7 bases, and 9 bases stayed unmatched. Germline V lookup: CDR1 MDHEN, CDR2 SYDVKM. The DNA of the CDR3 is TGTGCCAGCAGCACCACGACAGGGGGCGGACAGCCCCAGCATTTT. Amino acids: CASSTTTGGGQPQHF.

The rearrangement joins TRBV2 to TRBJ2-5; 7 bases are a match to TRBD2. The CDR3 is 14 amino acids. In germline, CDR1 is SNHLY, CDR2 FYNNEI. Losses at the gene ends were 4 bases for V and 5 bases for J; bases not matched to a gene: 7. The CDR3 coding sequence is TGTGCCAGCAGTGTATTGGCGGGAGTGGAGACCCAGTACTTC. It is translated as CASSVLAGVETQYF.

This clone was counted a few times. V gene TRBV28 combines with J gene TRBJ1-2; a possible D gene is TRBD1 (5 bases). The CDR3 sequence is 15 residues long. Germline V gene data show CDR1 as MDHEN and CDR2 as SYDVKM. Trimming shortened V by 5 bases and J by 1 base, and 14 bases separated the two germline ends. The CDR3 spells CASSPGDPINYGYTF. The DNA of the CDR3 is TGTGCCAGCAGTCCGGGGGACCCTATTAACTATGGCTACACCTTC.

This CDR3 is CASGTGGVRPADTQYF. Written as DNA, the CDR3 is TGTGCCTCCGGGACAGGGGGCGTGCGGCCGGCAGATACGCAGTATTTT. The chain is built from TRBV19 and TRBJ2-3; 12 nucleotides align to TRBD1. J was trimmed by 4 bases and V by 11 bases; bases with no gene match: 13. CDR3 length: 16 amino acids. From germline, CDR1 is LNHDA and CDR2 SQIVND (reference sequence).

CDR3 nucleotide sequence: TGTGCCAGCAGCTTAAAGCAGGGGGCTGCGGACTATGGCTACACCTTC. Protein: CASSLKQGAADYGYTF. The chain links TRBV11-3 to TRBJ1-2; 8 nucleotides line up with TRBD1. The germline gives CDR1 SGHNT, CDR2 YENEEA. With V trimmed by 2 bases and J by 3 bases, 8 bases remained unmatched. This CDR3 has 16 amino acids.

The J gene is TRBJ2-7, the V gene TRBV18; TRBD1 aligns across 7 bases. The germline V gene has CDR1 KGHSH and CDR2 LQKENI. The CDR3 has 15 residues. Losses at the gene ends were 2 bases for V and 8 bases for J; bases not matched to a gene: 12. This CDR3 is CASSPGTELSTKQYF. CDR3 DNA sequence: TGTGCCAGCTCACCAGGGACAGAACTATCTACGAAGCAGTACTTC.

This clone has more than one count but fewer than ten. Other DNA sequences in the same sample also yield this CDR3. V and J are TRBV18 and TRBJ2-1; 7 nucleotides align to TRBD1. CDR1 KGHSH and CDR2 LQKENI come from the germline V gene. The trim removed 3 bases at V and 4 bases at J, leaving 0 bases unmatched. The CDR3 spans 13 residues. The CDR3 sequence is CASSPGQYNEQFF. The CDR3 DNA sequence: TGTGCCAGCTCACCGGGACAGTACAATGAGCAGTTCTTC. The full variable domain, completed using reference TRBV18 and TRBJ2-1, is NAGVMQNPRHLVRRRGQEARLRCSPMKGHSHVYWYRQLPEEGLKFMVYLQKENIIDESGMPKERFSAEFPKEGPSILRIQQVVRGDSAAYFCASSPGQYNEQFFGPGTRLTVL.

V usage is TRBV7-2 and J usage is TRBJ2-1; 13 nucleotides match TRBD2. Trimming at V came to 4 bases and at J to 3 bases, leaving 6 bases not matched to a gene. This CDR3 spans 17 amino acids. Germline loops: CDR1 SGHTA, CDR2 FQGNSA. CDR3 DNA: TGTGCCAGCAGCTCACTAGCGGGAGGGCCAATCTACAATGAGCAGTTCTTC. Translating it yields CASSSLAGGPIYNEQFF.

The chain joins TRBV5-1 to TRBJ1-2; 7 bases align to TRBD1. Trimming took 3 bases from V and 4 from J; bases not matched to a gene: 3. Germline V gene sequence: CDR1 SGHRS, CDR2 YFSETQ. The CDR3 is 13 residues long. The CDR3 here is CASSSTGFYGYTF. CDR3 coding DNA: TGCGCCAGCAGCTCGACAGGGTTCTATGGCTACACCTTC.

The rearrangement links TRBV5-1 to TRBJ2-3; D perhaps matches TRBD1 (5 bases). Between the trimmed V and J ends, which lost 1 base and 0 bases, there was a span of 15 bases. Germline V gene data show CDR1 as SGHRS and CDR2 as YFSETQ. The CDR3 sequence is 17 residues long. The CDR3 region has the DNA TGCGCCAGCAGCTTGCCAAGGGGTTCTCCTAGCACAGATACGCAGTATTTT. Its translation is CASSLPRGSPSTDTQYF.

The rearrangement joins TRBV7-9 to TRBJ1-2; D ambiguous. The CDR3 is 12 amino acids. Germline assignment: CDR1 SEHNR and CDR2 FQNEAQ (reference sequence). Trimming removed 1 base from V and 10 bases from J, with 10 bases in between. The CDR3, as DNA: TGTGCCAGCAGCTTAGGTGGCAGCGACTACACCTTC. Translated, it gives CASSLGGSDYTF.

The CDR3 coding sequence is TGTGCCAGCAGTGGACTATCCCAAGAGACCCAGTACTTC. Protein product: CASSGLSQETQYF. The rearrangement uses TRBV2 and TRBJ2-5; possible D gene TRBD2, 5 bases. The V gene lost 4 bases and the J gene lost 1 base, with 7 bases spanning the gap. The CDR3 loop spans 13 amino acids. Germline CDR1 is SNHLY and CDR2 is FYNNEI.

The rearrangement links TRBV7-2 to TRBJ2-7; D remains unclear. The CDR3 consists of 15 residues. Looked up from germline, CDR1 is SGHTA and CDR2 is FQGNSA. The ends were cut back, 1 base at V and 2 bases at J, with 12 bases in the middle. CDR3 nucleotide sequence: TGTGCCAGCAGCTTAGTTATATCCGGTCCCTACGAGCAGTACTTC. Protein sequence: CASSLVISGPYEQYF.

The chain has TRBV11-2 and TRBJ2-3, with 7 bases fitting TRBD1. Per germline, CDR1 SGHAT and CDR2 FQNNGV. J lost 1 base, V lost 6 bases, and 1 base had no gene match. The CDR3 is 13 residues long. This CDR3 reads CASRGQGTDTQYF. For the CDR3, the DNA is TGTGCCAGCAGAGGACAGGGCACAGATACGCAGTATTTT. The full variable domain, completed using reference TRBV11-2 and TRBJ2-3, is EAGVAQSPRYKIIEKRQSVAFWCNPISGHATLYWYQQILGQGPKLLIQFQNNGVVDDSQLPKDRFSAERLKGVDSTLKIQPAKLEDSAVYLCASRGQGTDTQYFGPGTRLTVL.

V is TRBV4-2 and J is TRBJ2-2; 9 bases line up with TRBD2. V shed 4 bases and J 2 bases; nucleotides not matched to a gene: 11. CDR3 length: 18 amino acids. Germline V gene sequence: CDR1 LGHNA, CDR2 YNFKEQ. CDR3 in DNA: TGTGCCAGCAGCCCCCGGGGCGGGAGGGCCGGAAACACCGGGGAGCTGTTTTTT. The encoded protein is CASSPRGGRAGNTGELFF.

The V gene is TRBV9, the J gene TRBJ2-5; maybe TRBD1 (5 bases). Germline V gene sequence: CDR1 SGDLS, CDR2 YYNGEE. V shed 5 bases and J shed 5 bases, with 10 bases lying between them. The CDR3 loop spans 12 amino acids. CDR3 bases: TGTGCCAGCAGGGGGCCGTCGGAGACCCAGTACTTC. This gives the protein CASRGPSETQYF.

The V call is TRBV5-1, the J call TRBJ2-6; D unresolved. Germline V gene sequence: CDR1 SGHRS, CDR2 YFSETQ. Trimming left V 2 bases short and J 0 bases short, with 9 bases between. CDR3 length: 16 amino acids. CDR3 loop: CASSFEEYSGANVLTF. CDR3 DNA sequence: TGCGCCAGCAGCTTCGAGGAGTACTCTGGGGCCAACGTCCTGACTTTC.

V usage is TRBV28 and J usage is TRBJ2-1; 9 nucleotides line up with TRBD2. This CDR3 is built from 14 residues. Germline V gene data show CDR1 as MDHEN and CDR2 as SYDVKM. V dropped 7 bases and J dropped 8; count of bases not matched to a gene: 9. CDR3 bases: TGTGCCAGCACGACCGGGACTAGCTTCTATGAGCAGTTCTTC. This gives the protein CASTTGTSFYEQFF.